The 5 T cell receptor beta chains below come from one sample, sequenced in a study of cytomegalovirus exposure and HLA in healthy donors (dated by TCRdb to 2016 to 2017). Library preparation was by the immunoSEQ multiplex PCR assay. The multiplex PCR relied on a mix of 60 forward primers for TCR Vbeta segments and 13 reverse primers for TCR Jbeta segments. What TCRdb holds here is the immuneACCESS table cut down to in-frame rearrangements. Part of the clones is not present; checked against another copy, under half of the missing clones reflect an unresolved V gene, and the others are unexplained. The sample table includes approximately 130,000 clones. The top ten clonotypes cover roughly 2% of the sample. Sequencing was performed on PBMCs. These receptors all come from a woman aged 60-70 years in good health and CMV-seronegative.

This chain uses TRBV15 with TRBJ1-1; 9 bases map to TRBD1. The V segment lost 3 bases and the J segment 5 bases; nucleotides outside the gene matches: 4. Germline V lookup: CDR1 LNHNV, CDR2 YYDKDF (reference sequence). The CDR3 extends over 14 amino acids. The CDR3 is CATSRDRGGTEAFF. DNA for the CDR3: TGTGCCACCAGCAGGGACAGGGGAGGGACTGAAGCTTTCTTT.

The chain recombines TRBV5-6 with TRBJ2-7, with a weak D call TRBD1 (6 bases). CDR3 length: 14 amino acids. The V and J ends lost 5 bases and 0 bases respectively, with 12 bases between them. Germline V gene lookup returns CDR1 SGHDT and CDR2 YYEEEE. CDR3 sequence (DNA): TGTGCCAGCAGTCCCACAGGGATCTCCTACGAGCAGTACTTC. It codes for CASSPTGISYEQYF.

The V gene is TRBV5-1, the J gene TRBJ2-1; TRBD2 aligns across 10 bases. The V and J ends lost 4 bases and 6 bases, in that order; junction bases with no gene match: 7. Germline CDR1 SGHRS, CDR2 YFSETQ. The CDR3 length is 15 residues. In DNA form, the CDR3 reads TGCGCCAGCAGCAACAGCGGGGGGGCCGGCAATGAGCAGTTCTTC. Translation gives CASSNSGGAGNEQFF.

CDR3 DNA sequence: TGTGCCAGCAGTGATTTGGGGGCGGCGATTTCCTACGAGCAGTACTTC. The encoded protein is CASSDLGAAISYEQYF. The rearrangement joins TRBV2 to TRBJ2-7; D is possibly TRBD1 (6 bases). Trimming removed 3 bases at V and 1 base at J, with 16 bases between. The V gene's germline CDR1 is SNHLY and CDR2 FYNNEI. This CDR3 is built from 16 residues.

The chain carries TRBV7-9 and TRBJ1-4; D unresolved. The CDR3 covers 15 residues. V dropped 5 bases and J dropped 0 bases, with 10 bases sitting between them. CDR1 is SEHNR, CDR2 FQNEAQ, per germline (reference sequence). In DNA, the CDR3 is TGTGCCAGCAGCCTGTTGTCTGCAACTAATGAAAAACTGTTTTTT. It codes for CASSLLSATNEKLFF.